The 5 T cell receptor beta chains below were found in one sample sequenced in a study of blood T cells in healthy people across ages. Combining a sample-barcoded 5' primer with a J-beta primer mix, a second PCR ran for roughly 7 to 11 cycles. Via MiXCR, TCRdb re-called the 5' RACE reads, giving one row per CDR3 protein. The sample has roughly 800,000 distinct CDR3 sequences, 25% to 30% seen once. The data also belong to a second study, concerning T cells of mothers and their children.

Specimen: blood. The receptor source for this set is a boy aged 5-17 years in good health.

The chain joins TRBV20-1 to TRBJ2-7, with 7 bases identical to TRBD2. The J call may be mistaken, given a closer DNA end match to TRBJ2-5. Germline CDR1 is DFQATT and CDR2 is SNEGSKA (reference sequence). The CDR3 consists of 13 residues. The DNA of the CDR3 is TGCAGTGCTGCCTCCGGGACTAACCGGACCCAGTACTTC. Translation: CSAASGTNRTQYF.

The chain couples TRBV21-1 to TRBJ2-7. TRBV21-1 is a pseudogene. The CDR3 is 15 amino acids. The CDR3 nucleotides are TGTGCCAGCAGCAAAGAGGATGAGAGCTCCTACGAGCAGTACTTC. This encodes CASSKEDESSYEQYF.

The CDR3 reads CSARVVVGRDSLGTQYF. CDR3 coding DNA: TGCAGTGCTAGAGTTGTAGTGGGGCGGGACTCCCTCGGGACCCAGTACTTC. V and J are TRBV20-1 and TRBJ2-5, with D possibly being TRBD2 (6 bases). The germline V gene has CDR1 DFQATT and CDR2 SNEGSKA (reference sequence). The CDR3 is made up of 17 amino acids. Trimming stripped 1 base from V and 7 bases from J, with 25 bases between.

V and J are TRBV6-2 or TRBV6-3 and TRBJ2-5, with a tentative D call TRBD1 (5 bases). The J call may be in error: the DNA end matches TRBJ2-7 better. This CDR3 region has 16 residues. Germline V gene sequence: CDR1 MNHEY, CDR2 SVGEGT. In nucleotides, the CDR3 is TGTGCCAGCAGTTACTCACCGACAGACAGCTCCTACGAGCAGTACTTC. Its protein is CASSYSPTDSSYEQYF.

This clonotype showed up just a few times. This sequence joins TRBV9 and TRBJ2-1; TRBD2 matches 12 bases. The V and J ends lost 4 bases and 3 bases, in that order; junction bases with no gene match: 8. The CDR3 is 17 amino acids. CDR1 is SGDLS, CDR2 YYNGEE, per germline. The CDR3 nucleotides read TGTGCCAGCAGCCCTAGCGGGGGGGGCCCCAACTACAATGAGCAGTTCTTC. This codes for CASSPSGGGPNYNEQFF. The full variable domain, rest sourced from reference TRBV9 and TRBJ2-1, is DSGVTQTPKHLITATGQRVTLRCSPRSGDLSVYWYQQSLDQGLQFLIQYYNGEERAKGNILERFSAQQFPDLHSELNLSSLELGDSALYFCASSPSGGGPNYNEQFFGPGTRLTVL.